The count of the clone carrying this TCR beta chain is one. These data belong to a study of blood T cell repertoires in COVID-19. Overall study: Samples came from the United States, Italy and Spain, spanning acute and convalescent COVID-19. T cells, B-cell-depleted T cells, or PBMCs supplied cDNA or gDNA.

CDR1 SEHNR and CDR2 FQNEAQ come from the germline V gene (reference sequence). Trimming took 5 bases from V and 8 from J, leaving 19 bases between them. The CDR3 is made up of 15 amino acids. In the original analysis: Estimation of nucleated cell counts relied on the amplification of reference gene primers. The method was immunoSEQ multiplex PCR; TCRdb's version includes in-frame clones alone and lacks a portion of them. V, J and clone size reflect that table, while D and trimming were determined from the DNA. The sample lists fewer than 300,000 clones, around 82% occurring once. The TCR originated in a woman under 30 with acute or convalescent COVID-19. Sequenced material: peripheral blood. The rearrangement joins TRBV7-9 to TRBJ1-5; D may be TRBD1 (5 bases). The CDR3 sequence is CASSPLGQGVEPQHF. CDR3 DNA sequence: TGTGCCAGCAGCCCCCTGGGGCAGGGTGTGGAGCCCCAGCATTTT.